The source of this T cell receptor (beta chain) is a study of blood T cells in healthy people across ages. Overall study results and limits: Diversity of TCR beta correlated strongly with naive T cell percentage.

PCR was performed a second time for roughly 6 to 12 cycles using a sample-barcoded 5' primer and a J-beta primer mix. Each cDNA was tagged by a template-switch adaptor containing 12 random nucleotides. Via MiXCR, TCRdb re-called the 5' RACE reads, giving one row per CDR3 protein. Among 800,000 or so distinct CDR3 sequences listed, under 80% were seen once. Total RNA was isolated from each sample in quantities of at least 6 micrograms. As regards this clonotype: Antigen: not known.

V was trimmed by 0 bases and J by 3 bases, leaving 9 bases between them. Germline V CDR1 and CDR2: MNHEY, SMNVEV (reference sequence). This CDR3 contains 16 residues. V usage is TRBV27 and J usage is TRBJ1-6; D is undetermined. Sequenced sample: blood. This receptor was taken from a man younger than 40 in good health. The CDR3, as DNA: TGTGCCAGCAGTTTATCAGGAACCCGCTATAATTCACCCCTCCACTTT. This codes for CASSLSGTRYNSPLHF.